This record concerns one TCR beta chain sequence. The antigen is unknown. The data stem from a study of cytomegalovirus exposure and HLA in healthy donors. The PCR made use of 60 Vbeta and 13 Jbeta primers. The table came from immunoSEQ multiplex PCR; TCRdb's copy has only in-frame clones and leaves some out. The table records 120,000 to 150,000 clones, 88% of them present only once. Findings and limits, study-wide: The investigators catalogued 150 to 200 TCR beta chains as cytomegalovirus-associated.

The receptor comes from a woman aged 40 to 50 in good health and CMV-seronegative. Sequenced material: PBMCs.

This CDR3 is CASSIPAYNEQFF. CDR3 coding DNA: TGTGCCAGTAGTATTCCGGCCTACAATGAGCAGTTCTTC. The chain carries TRBV19 and TRBJ2-1; D is uncertain. Trimming left V 3 bases short and J 2 bases short, with 5 bases between. Looked up from germline, CDR1 is LNHDA and CDR2 is SQIVND (reference sequence). The CDR3 loop spans 13 amino acids.